This entry features one T cell receptor beta chain sequence. The antigen remains unidentified. Method: immunoSEQ multiplex PCR; TCRdb's copy keeps in-frame clones and lacks some. In the table there are 630,000 or so clones, about 98% of which are singletons. Naive-designated CD8 cells lacked CD45RO, were positively enriched for CCR7, and omitted terminally differentiated effector memory CD45RA+ cells. This sample is drawn from a study of shared clonotypes between healthy human individuals. The study, taken as a whole, reports: Naive subsets typically showed greater estimated richness than memory subsets. Clonotype sharing across four donors was observed for 4.5% to 6.5% of naive CD4 clonotypes. There were few donors, and this limited the genetic and exposure-history diversity represented.

V was clipped by 1 base and J by 2 bases; unmatched bases: 4. CDR3 size: 15 residues. Germline values: CDR1 MGHRA, CDR2 YSYEKL. Sequencing used naive CD8+ T cells sorted from blood. The chain combines TRBV4-1 with TRBJ2-5; 7 bases fit TRBD1. The sequence was obtained from a man aged 25-45 years in good health. CDR3 residues: CASSQVPGQQETQYF. CDR3 sequence (DNA): TGCGCCAGCAGCCAAGTCCCGGGACAGCAAGAGACCCAGTACTTC.